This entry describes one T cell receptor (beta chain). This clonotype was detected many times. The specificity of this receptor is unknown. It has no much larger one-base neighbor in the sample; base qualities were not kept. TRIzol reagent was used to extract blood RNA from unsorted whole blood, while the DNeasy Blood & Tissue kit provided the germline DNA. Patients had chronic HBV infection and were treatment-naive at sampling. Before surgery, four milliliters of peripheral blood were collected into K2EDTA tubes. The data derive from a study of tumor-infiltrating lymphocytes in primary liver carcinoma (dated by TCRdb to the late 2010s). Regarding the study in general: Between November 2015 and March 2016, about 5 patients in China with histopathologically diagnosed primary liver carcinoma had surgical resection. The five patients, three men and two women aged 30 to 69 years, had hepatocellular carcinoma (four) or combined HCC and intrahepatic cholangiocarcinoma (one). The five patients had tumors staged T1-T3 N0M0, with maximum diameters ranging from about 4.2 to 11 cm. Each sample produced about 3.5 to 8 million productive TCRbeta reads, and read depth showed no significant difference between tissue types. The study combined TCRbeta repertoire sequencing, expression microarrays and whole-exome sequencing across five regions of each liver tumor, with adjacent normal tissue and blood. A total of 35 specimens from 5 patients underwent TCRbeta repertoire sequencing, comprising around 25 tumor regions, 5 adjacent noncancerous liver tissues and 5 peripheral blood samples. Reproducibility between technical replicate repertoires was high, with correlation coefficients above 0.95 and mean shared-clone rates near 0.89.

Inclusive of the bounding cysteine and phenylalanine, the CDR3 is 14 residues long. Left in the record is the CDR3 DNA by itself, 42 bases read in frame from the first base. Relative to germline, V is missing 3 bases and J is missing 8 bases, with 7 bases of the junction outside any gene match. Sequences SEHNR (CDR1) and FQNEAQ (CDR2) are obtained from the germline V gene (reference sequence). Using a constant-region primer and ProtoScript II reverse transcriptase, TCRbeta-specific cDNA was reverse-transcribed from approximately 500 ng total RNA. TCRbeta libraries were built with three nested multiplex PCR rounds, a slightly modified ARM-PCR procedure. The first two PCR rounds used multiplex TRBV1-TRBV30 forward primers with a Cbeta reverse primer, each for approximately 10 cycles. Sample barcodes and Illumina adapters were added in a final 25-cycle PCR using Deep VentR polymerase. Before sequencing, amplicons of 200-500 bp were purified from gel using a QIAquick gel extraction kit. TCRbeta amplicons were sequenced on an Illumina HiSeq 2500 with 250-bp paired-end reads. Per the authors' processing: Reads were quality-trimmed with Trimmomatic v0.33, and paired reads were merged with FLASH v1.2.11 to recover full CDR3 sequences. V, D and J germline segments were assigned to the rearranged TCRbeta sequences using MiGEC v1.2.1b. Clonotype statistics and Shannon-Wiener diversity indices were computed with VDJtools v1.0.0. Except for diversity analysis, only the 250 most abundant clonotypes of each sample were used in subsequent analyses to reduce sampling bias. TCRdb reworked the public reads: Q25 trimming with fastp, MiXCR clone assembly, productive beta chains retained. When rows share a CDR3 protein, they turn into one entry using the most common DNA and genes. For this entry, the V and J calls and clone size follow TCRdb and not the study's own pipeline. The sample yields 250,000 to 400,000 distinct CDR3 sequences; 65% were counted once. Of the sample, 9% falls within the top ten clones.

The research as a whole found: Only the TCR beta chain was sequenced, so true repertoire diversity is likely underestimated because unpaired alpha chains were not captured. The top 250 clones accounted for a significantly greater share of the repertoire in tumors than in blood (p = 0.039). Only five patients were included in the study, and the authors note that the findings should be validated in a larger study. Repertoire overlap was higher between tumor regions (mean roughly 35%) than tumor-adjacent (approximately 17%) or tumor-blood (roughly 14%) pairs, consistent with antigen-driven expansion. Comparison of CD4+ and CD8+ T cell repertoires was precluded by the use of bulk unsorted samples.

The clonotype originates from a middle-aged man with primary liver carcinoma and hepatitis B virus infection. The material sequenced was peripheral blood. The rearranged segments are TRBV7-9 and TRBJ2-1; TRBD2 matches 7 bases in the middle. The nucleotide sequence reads TGTGCCAGCAGCTTGGGAGGGATCAACTATGAGCAGTTCTTC. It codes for CASSLGGINYEQFF. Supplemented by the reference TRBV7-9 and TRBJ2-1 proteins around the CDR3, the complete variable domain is DTGVSQNPRHKITKRGQNVTFRCDPISEHNRLYWYRQTLGQGPEFLTYFQNEAQLEKSRLLSDRFSAERPKGSFSTLEIQRTEQGDSAMYLCASSLGGINYEQFFGPGTRLTVL.